This is a list of T cell receptor beta chains from one sample in a study of blood T cell repertoires in COVID-19. Only in-frame clones appear in the TCRdb table, and some are missing; sequencing was by immunoSEQ multiplex PCR. The sample includes over 200,000 clones, roughly 87% seen only once; the top ten take 10%. The sequenced material came from PBMCs or T cells enriched from blood (not recorded which). The receptors stem from a man aged 18 to 35 with acute COVID-19. Both conserved end residues are trimmed from each CDR3. Size values are once, few and many counts, or a class for expanded clones, and some rows have none.

cdr3_aa j_call clone_size v_call
ASSLTGEGYGYT TRBJ1-2 NA TRBV7-9
AWRAEGALDYGYT TRBJ1-2 NA TRBV30
ASSPGQGKGSNQPQH TRBJ1-5 NA TRBV7-2
SVTTTDRSPYEQY TRBJ2-7 NA TRBV29-1
ASSEEGLGGTEAF TRBJ1-1 medium-sized TRBV6-1
ASSLDSLGPTAGTEAF TRBJ1-1 once TRBV11-2
ASRGQGNTEAF TRBJ1-1 NA TRBV10-2
ASSVPGQGYEQY TRBJ2-7 once TRBV5-6
ASSPPLGTEAF TRBJ1-1 NA TRBV13
ASVLVGARFYGYT TRBJ1-2 NA TRBV19
ASSQDPQRGRAYEQY TRBJ2-7 NA TRBV4-3
ASGWDSQETQY TRBJ2-5 NA TRBV6-5
ASSQLAGAVRLY TRBJ2-4 NA TRBV4-1
ARSSRTGEQPQH TRBJ1-5 NA TRBV5-3
ASSETGTGSSYGYT TRBJ1-2 NA TRBV18
ASSQASAGITYNEQF TRBJ2-1 NA TRBV4-1
AISRESGRETQY TRBJ2-5 once TRBV10-3
ASSRTSGSDEQF TRBJ2-1 NA TRBV7-9
ASSPDSFSGANVLT TRBJ2-6 NA TRBV28
ASMRLQEQY TRBJ2-7 once TRBV2
ASSTQYSYEQY TRBJ2-7 NA TRBV18
ASSLRGHEQY TRBJ2-7 NA TRBV5-6
ASSLMRAVTGELF TRBJ2-2 NA TRBV5-5
AWRETGGPHYGYT TRBJ1-2 NA TRBV30
ASSLTGGEYGYT TRBJ1-2 NA TRBV27
ATGQGNEKLF TRBJ1-4 NA TRBV28
ASSLRETGELF TRBJ2-2 NA TRBV12-3/TRBV12-4
ASSLGRGNTEAF TRBJ1-1 NA TRBV6-5
ATTPSGDPTDTQY TRBJ2-3 NA TRBV24-1
ASSPVERVINEQF TRBJ2-1 NA TRBV18
ASSQDGTYSGANVLT TRBJ2-6 NA TRBV4-3